This TCR beta chain derives from a study of blood T cell repertoires in COVID-19. Study in general: The United States, Italy and Spain supplied acute and convalescent COVID-19 samples. PBMCs, B-cell-depleted T cells, or T cells provided the cDNA or gDNA that made up the material.

CDR1 and CDR2 from the germline V gene are MNHEY and SMNVEV (reference sequence). The CDR3 contains 17 residues. Losses at the gene ends were 3 bases for V and 5 bases for J; bases not matched to a gene: 10. As processed by the authors: Estimation of nucleated cell counts was performed using reference gene primer amplification. The assay was immunoSEQ multiplex PCR, and TCRdb's table has in-frame clones only and misses some. That table gives V, J and clone size, and the DNA gave D and trimming. The sample contains roughly 200,000 clones, 65% to 90% of which appear only once. The chain joins TRBV27 to TRBJ2-7, with 13 bases matching TRBD2. The sequence derives from an elderly man with acute or convalescent COVID-19. Sequencing input: peripheral blood. CDR3 protein: CASSFRLTSGRAHEQYF. CDR3 DNA: TGTGCCAGCAGTTTCCGTCTCACTAGCGGGAGGGCCCACGAGCAGTACTTC.